This T cell receptor (beta chain) was profiled in a study of OX40 agonist ivuxolimab in advanced cancers. Study conclusions and caveats: Antigen specificity was not determined for the expanded peripheral T cells. Expanded clones were, on average, more numerous in CD8+ T cells than in CD4+. Partial responders at 0.1-3.0 mg/kg showed near-lowest clonal expansion.

The CDR3 runs 15 residues. CDR1 is SGHTA, CDR2 FQGTGA, per germline. Trimming took off 2 bases at V and 5 bases at J, with 12 bases between the two ends. Here immunoSEQ multiplex PCR was the method, and the copy in TCRdb shows in-frame clones only, minus some. The sample shows about 72,000 clones, 88% of them seen only once. Regarding this clone: Its antigen remains unknown.

This receptor was identified in an adult with an advanced solid tumor such as melanoma, head and neck, liver or kidney cancer. V is TRBV7-3 and J is TRBJ2-2; weak D call: TRBD1 (6 bases). The material sequenced was CD4+ or CD8+ T cells sorted from blood, taken in a trial of the OX40 agonist ivuxolimab. CDR3 region: CASSLVRGSTGELFF. The CDR3 DNA reads as TGTGCCAGCAGCTTAGTCAGGGGCTCTACCGGGGAGCTGTTTTTT.